This T cell receptor beta chain was obtained from a study of blood T cell repertoires in COVID-19. In terms of age and location, participants ranged from roughly 18 to 95 years and lived in under 30 US areas. It was within 2 weeks before study entry that exposed participants met a COVID-19 case. CDR1 is MDHEN, CDR2 SYDVKM, per germline. The trim removed 6 bases at V and 2 bases at J, leaving 9 bases unmatched. The CDR3 is 17 residues long. Authors' data handling: Counts of nucleated cells, estimated from reference gene primer amplification, were obtained. Sequencing was performed with immunoSEQ multiplex PCR; in TCRdb, only in-frame clones are kept and a portion is missing. V and J calls and clone size are as listed in that table; D and trimming were resolved from the DNA. The sample has 200,000 to 250,000 clones, about 87% seen once.

This sequence originates from a woman aged 25 to 39 who had been exposed to COVID-19. Specimen: PBMCs or T cells enriched from blood (not recorded which). The chain employs TRBV28 and TRBJ2-2; 10 bases fit TRBD2. Here the CDR3 DNA reads TGTGCCAGCAGACCACGTACTAGCGGGGCTAACACCGGGGAGCTGTTTTTT. Encoded protein: CASRPRTSGANTGELFF.